The clone carrying this TCR beta chain has ten or more counts. The CDR3 is cut off 3 residues early in the read; its end comes from the germline J gene. These data come from a study of T cell clonality in common variable immunodeficiency. There are 12 residues in the CDR3. Germline assignment: CDR1 GTSNPN and CDR2 SVGIG (reference sequence). Trimming took off 0 bases at V and 7 bases at J, with 9 bases between the two ends. The data were produced by immunoSEQ multiplex PCR, yet TCRdb's version contains in-frame clones alone and is incomplete. The sample presents 50,000 or so clones, none singletons. Sequencing was performed on peripheral blood mononuclear cells. The chain recombines TRBV30 with TRBJ1-2; D gene ambiguous. The sequence came from a person aged 18-69 years in good health. The CDR3 DNA, read in part, is TGTGCCTGGAGTGTCCCGGTCCGTGGC. This gives the protein CAWSVPVRG. The whole CDR3 protein reads CAWSVPVRGYTF.